This is a list of T cell receptor beta chains from one sample in a study of beta chain features in type 1 diabetes. TCRdb's copy holds only in-frame clones and misses some; the assay was immunoSEQ multiplex PCR. This sample carries over 120,000 clones, 9% to 9.5% of them seen once, and the ten largest clones take 0.68%. The sample comprised central memory CD4+ T cells from blood. Source of these receptors: a man aged 18 to 30 in good health. Each CDR3 is given with its conserved first and last residue. D genes are given only for firm matches. The listing skips clone size in some rows; elsewhere it reads once, few, many or a size class.

v_gene	d_gene	abundance	j_gene	CDR3aa	CDR3nt
TRBV7-2	TRBD1	NA	TRBJ1-6	CASSTWGAGGISPLHF	TGTGCCAGCAGCACTTGGGGTGCAGGGGGCATTTCACCCCTCCACTTT
TRBV29-1	TRBD1	NA	TRBJ1-1	CSVGKTGDTEAFF	TGCAGCGTGGGCAAGACAGGGGACACTGAAGCTTTCTTT
TRBV19	TRBD1	few	TRBJ2-1	CASSKTGTGYNEQFF	TGTGCCAGTAGTAAGACCGGGACAGGGTACAATGAGCAGTTCTTC
TRBV28	TRBD1	many	TRBJ2-3	CASSQQGARTDTQYF	TGTGCCAGCAGCCAACAGGGGGCTCGCACAGATACGCAGTATTTT
TRBV4-1	TRBD2	NA	TRBJ2-1	CASSQDVAGGVYEQFF	TGCGCCAGCAGCCAAGACGTAGCGGGGGGGGTTTATGAGCAGTTCTTC
TRBV19	TRBD2	NA	TRBJ2-1	CASSKRGGNEQFF	TGTGCCAGTAGTAAGCGGGGGGGCAATGAGCAGTTCTTC
TRBV14	TRBD2	few	TRBJ2-1	CASSQDPGTTINNEQFF	TGTGCCAGCAGCCAAGATCCCGGGACTACTATAAACAATGAGCAGTTCTTC
TRBV30	NA	NA	TRBJ2-3	CAWSRDSRDTQYF	TGTGCCTGGAGTCGGGACTCAAGAGATACGCAGTATTTT
TRBV9	NA	few	TRBJ1-5	CASSVEGGNQPQHF	TGTGCCAGCAGCGTAGAAGGGGGCAATCAGCCCCAGCATTTT
TRBV18	TRBD1	few	TRBJ1-2	CASSGDRTANYGYTF	TGTGCCAGCTCAGGGGACAGGACCGCTAACTATGGCTACACCTTC
TRBV30	NA	many	TRBJ1-1	CAGEQAFF	TGTGCCGGGGAGCAAGCTTTCTTT
TRBV5-6	NA	few	TRBJ2-5	CASSFMETQYF	TGTGCCAGCAGCTTCATGGAGACCCAGTACTTC
TRBV28	NA	few	TRBJ1-5	CASSLARGGNQPQHF	TGTGCCAGCAGTTTGGCCAGGGGCGGCAATCAGCCCCAGCATTTT
TRBV5-4	TRBD2	few	TRBJ2-7	CASSPSGGTPYEQYF	TGTGCCAGCAGCCCCAGCGGGGGGACTCCCTACGAGCAGTACTTC
TRBV5-4	TRBD1	NA	TRBJ2-1	CASSHPGQGNNEQFF	TGTGCCAGCAGCCACCCGGGACAGGGGAATAATGAGCAGTTCTTC
TRBV6-5	NA	NA	TRBJ2-3	CASRSGGADTQYF	TGTGCCAGCAGGTCGGGTGGTGCAGATACGCAGTATTTT
TRBV11-2	TRBD2	few	TRBJ2-5	CASRSTSGGAKTQYF	TGTGCCAGCAGGTCTACTAGCGGGGGGGCAAAGACCCAGTACTTC
TRBV5-6	NA	few	TRBJ2-7	CASSLGGPYPYEQYF	TGTGCCAGCAGCTTGGGTGGGCCCTACCCCTACGAGCAGTACTTC
TRBV30	NA	few	TRBJ1-5	CAWSPVGRGDHQPQHF	TGTGCCTGGAGTCCCGTCGGTCGGGGGGATCATCAGCCCCAGCATTTT
TRBV19	NA	few	TRBJ2-7	CASSIAGAREQYF	TGTGCCAGTAGTATTGCGGGGGCCCGGGAGCAGTACTTC
TRBV6-5	NA	few	TRBJ2-5	CASRISETQYF	TGTGCCAGCAGAATCTCCGAGACCCAGTACTTC
TRBV7-9	NA	many	TRBJ1-1	CASSLVEVEAFF	TGTGCCAGCAGCTTAGTGGAGGTTGAAGCTTTCTTT
TRBV2	NA	few	TRBJ1-1	CASSEVTGRTEAFF	TGTGCCAGCAGTGAAGTGACAGGTCGCACTGAAGCTTTCTTT
TRBV29-1	NA	many	TRBJ2-6	CSVPSSGANVLTF	TGCAGCGTCCCGAGCTCTGGGGCCAACGTCCTGACTTTC
TRBV25-1	NA	few	TRBJ1-2	CASGGEGHGGYGYTF	TGTGCCAGCGGGGGGGAAGGCCACGGAGGGTATGGCTACACCTTC
TRBV6-5	TRBD1	NA	TRBJ2-7	CASRDRGEHEQYF	TGTGCCAGCCGGGACAGGGGTGAACACGAGCAGTACTTC
TRBV5-1	NA	NA	TRBJ1-2	CASSLAQGGNYGYTF	TGCGCCAGCAGCTTGGCCCAGGGAGGGAACTATGGCTACACCTTC
TRBV7-2	NA	few	TRBJ2-7	CASSDRGSVGGVRYEQYF	TGTGCCAGCAGCGACAGGGGGTCGGTCGGGGGGGTACGCTACGAGCAGTACTTC
TRBV28	NA	NA	TRBJ1-2	CASSLRQFYGYTF	TGTGCCAGCAGTTTACGACAGTTCTATGGCTACACCTTC
TRBV5-1	TRBD1	NA	TRBJ1-2	CASSIPGQGGYGYTF	TGCGCCAGCAGCATCCCGGGACAGGGTGGATATGGCTACACCTTC
TRBV4-1	TRBD1	few	TRBJ2-7	CASSQGGQGGVYEQYF	TGCGCCAGCAGCCAAGGAGGACAGGGGGGCGTCTACGAGCAGTACTTC
TRBV5-1	NA	few	TRBJ2-3	CASSAGQPTDTQYF	TGCGCCAGCAGCGCGGGACAGCCCACAGATACGCAGTATTTT
TRBV14	NA	few	TRBJ1-6	CASSQVGGGDSPLHF	TGTGCCAGCAGCCAAGTGGGGGGAGGCGATTCACCCCTCCACTTT
TRBV18	TRBD1	NA	TRBJ1-5	CASSGPLDRDNQPQHF	TGTGCCAGCTCAGGCCCCCTGGACAGGGACAATCAGCCCCAGCATTTT
TRBV2	NA	few	TRBJ2-1	CASSVGGGPGTYNEQFF	TGTGCCAGCAGTGTTGGGGGGGGGCCGGGTACCTACAATGAGCAGTTCTTC
TRBV6-5	TRBD1	NA	TRBJ1-2	CASSPGTGGGYTF	TGTGCCAGCAGCCCCGGGACAGGGGGCGGCTACACCTTC
TRBV19	NA	few	TRBJ2-2	CASSRTANTGELFF	TGTGCCAGTAGCCGGACTGCGAACACCGGGGAGCTGTTTTTT
TRBV7-6	TRBD1	few	TRBJ2-7	CASSWADRGDSYEQYF	TGTGCCAGCAGCTGGGCCGACAGGGGGGACTCCTACGAGCAGTACTTC
TRBV4-2	TRBD2	NA	TRBJ2-7	CASSQRGLQRDSYEQYF	TGTGCCAGCAGCCAAAGGGGTTTACAGCGGGACTCCTACGAGCAGTACTTC
TRBV4-2	NA	NA	TRBJ1-3	CASSQDHSLSGNTIYF	TGTGCCAGCAGCCAAGATCACAGCCTCTCTGGAAACACCATATATTTT
TRBV7-2	TRBD1	NA	TRBJ1-2	CASSLDFGTGNGYTF	TGTGCCAGCAGCTTAGATTTTGGGACAGGGAATGGCTACACCTTC
TRBV30	NA	many	TRBJ2-3	CAWRQGGAGDTQYF	TGTGCCTGGAGGCAAGGAGGGGCGGGAGATACGCAGTATTTT
TRBV30	TRBD1	NA	TRBJ1-5	CAWSVQGGQPQHF	TGTGCCTGGAGTGTACAGGGGGGACAGCCCCAGCATTTT
TRBV19	TRBD2	NA	TRBJ2-7	CASSMQAGEPYEQYF	TGTGCCAGTAGTATGCAGGCGGGGGAACCCTACGAGCAGTACTTC
TRBV6-4	TRBD2	few	TRBJ2-3	CASKLAGNTDTQYF	TGTGCCAGCAAACTAGCGGGGAACACAGATACGCAGTATTTT
TRBV7-6	NA	NA	TRBJ2-7	CASSLEGMYGEQYF	TGTGCCAGCAGCTTAGAGGGGATGTATGGCGAGCAGTACTTC